What follows is one T cell receptor beta chain and its context. Its cognate antigen is unknown. This entry belongs to a study of T-cell reconstitution after alpha-beta-depleted transplantation in children. Whole-study results and caveats: When one year had passed after transplant, most T-cell counts and diversity came from newly produced T cells. Several hundred expanded graft clones reportedly supplied alpha-beta T cells about two months after transplant. Surviving recipient T cells and thymic progenitors produced the high day-60 TCRbeta diversity seen in some patients.

Unique molecular identifiers tagged the TCRbeta library. TCRdb recomputed calls from the PCR reads with MiXCR, one row per CDR3 protein. The sample records about 130,000 distinct CDR3 sequences, around 9.8% being singletons. V lost 4 bases, J lost 2 bases, and 13 bases lay in between. CDR3 length: 15 residues. The V gene's germline CDR1 is LGHNA and CDR2 YSLEER. The sequence was obtained from a girl under three years old who had a stem cell transplant for combined immunodeficiency, so the T cells may come from the graft donor. V usage is TRBV4-3 and J usage is TRBJ2-3; weak D call: TRBD1 (6 bases). The sample consisted of PBMCs, mostly from graft donor cells, taken 180 days after TCRalphabeta/CD19-depleted stem cell transplant. For the CDR3, the DNA is TGCGCCAGCAGCCCCGACAGGCCTTACACAGATACGCAGTATTTT. Its protein product is CASSPDRPYTDTQYF.